A single TCR beta chain is shown here with its context. The target antigen is unknown. This may be a read error: a much more frequent sequence differs by one nucleotide. The time point was: persistent/refractory GD, antithyroid drugs over 5 years with positive TRAb. Extracted RNA from PBMCs served as the source of the TCR library. The V end lost 7 bases, the J end lost 7 bases, and 22 bases lay between the germline ends. This CDR3 region has 15 residues. Germline V gene lookup returns CDR1 SQVTM and CDR2 ANQGSEA. This sample stems from a study of regulatory T cells in long-lasting Graves disease. Findings and caveats of the study: Researchers examined only peripheral blood and not thyroid tissue. Favored gene segments in persistent disease were TRBV28, TRBJ1-2 and TRBJ2-5.

With iRepertoire HTBI primers and Arm-PCR of CDR3 regions, TCR beta libraries were built. The authors' processing: The samples included approximately 60 TRBV and 15 or so TRBJ segments. TCRdb passed the multiplex PCR reads through MiXCR, listing each CDR3 protein once. The V and J calls and clone size come from TCRdb's table, not from the authors' own analysis. The table shows some 370,000 distinct CDR3 sequences, with 20% occurring only once. This receptor was obtained from a female donor with Graves disease. The chain has TRBV29-1 and TRBJ1-4; maybe TRBD1 (5 bases). The source material was peripheral blood mononuclear cells (PBMCs), sampled when the disease was refractory, from a patient treated with antithyroid drugs. DNA for the CDR3: TGCAGCGGCCGGACCGGGGGAGGGACGCGTGAAAAACTGTTTTTT. Translated: CSGRTGGGTREKLFF.